This T cell receptor (beta chain) was found in a study of T cells after yellow fever vaccination. CDR1 and CDR2 (germline): DFQATT, SNEGSKA (reference sequence). The CDR3 length is 13 residues. The V and J ends lost 7 bases and 2 bases respectively, with 14 bases between them. Study-level points and caveats: Researchers cautioned that FACS-sorted repertoires could harbor abundant clonotypes contaminating from the bulk population.

This clonotype came up many times. Its cognate antigen is unknown. Each CDR3 protein gets one entry after TCRdb re-called the 5' RACE reads with MiXCR. The sample comprises more than 90,000 distinct CDR3 sequences, about 7% of which are singletons, and approximately 2.7% rests with the top ten. J is TRBJ1-1 and V is TRBV20-1; D is perhaps TRBD1 (5 bases). Here the sequenced sample was CD4+ T cells sorted from PBMCs, taken 45 days after the first yellow fever vaccination. This TCR was sampled from a man between 18 and 29 years old who received the YFV17D yellow fever vaccine. The CDR3 loop is CSVPRDGNTEAFF. CDR3 DNA sequence: TGCAGTGTCCCTCGGGACGGTAACACTGAAGCTTTCTTT.